Listed below are T cell receptor beta chains from one sample, sequenced in a study of T cell changes during pregnancy in multiple sclerosis. Measured with immunoSEQ multiplex PCR; TCRdb has only the in-frame clones, and not every one. The sample lists some 70,000 clones; about 89% were seen once. The source was peripheral blood, collected in the second trimester of pregnancy. The source is a female donor with multiple sclerosis, enrolled in a pregnancy study. Each CDR3 is given with its conserved first and last residue. D genes are given only for firm matches. The listing skips clone size in some rows; elsewhere it reads once, few, many or a size class.

V gene: TRBV7-2
clone size: NA
D gene: NA
J gene: TRBJ2-3
CDR3 DNA: TGTGCCAGCAGCTTAGTCAGTGGCACAGATACGCAGTATTTT
CDR3 protein: CASSLVSGTDTQYF

V gene: TRBV7-2
clone size: NA
D gene: TRBD1
J gene: TRBJ1-4
CDR3 DNA: TGTGCCAGCAGCTTGGGGACAGGGTTCATCCTGAATGAAAAACTGTTTTTT
CDR3 protein: CASSLGTGFILNEKLFF

V gene: TRBV9
clone size: NA
D gene: TRBD1
J gene: TRBJ1-5
CDR3 DNA: TGTGCCAGCAGCTTGGAGGGGGCAAGGGATCAGCCCCAGCATTTT
CDR3 protein: CASSLEGARDQPQHF

V gene: TRBV2
clone size: NA
D gene: NA
J gene: TRBJ1-2
CDR3 DNA: TGTGCCAGCAGCGACCCTGCGGGGGGGGGTAACTATGGCTACACCTTC
CDR3 protein: CASSDPAGGGNYGYTF

V gene: TRBV6-6
clone size: once
D gene: TRBD2
J gene: TRBJ2-3
CDR3 DNA: TGTGCCAGCAGTTACGCTAGCGGGGGAGATACGCAGTATTTT
CDR3 protein: CASSYASGGDTQYF

V gene: TRBV27
clone size: NA
D gene: TRBD2
J gene: TRBJ2-2
CDR3 DNA: TGTGCCAGCAGCCCAACTAGCGGGGGGGAAGCCGGGGAGCTGTTTTTT
CDR3 protein: CASSPTSGGEAGELFF

V gene: TRBV6-6
clone size: NA
D gene: TRBD1
J gene: TRBJ1-2
CDR3 DNA: TGTGCCAGCACCGGGACAGGGCTATTTAACTATGGCTACACCTTC
CDR3 protein: CASTGTGLFNYGYTF

V gene: TRBV14
clone size: once
D gene: NA
J gene: TRBJ1-6
CDR3 DNA: TGTGCCAGCAGCCGCGGACAGCCGTCACCCCTCCACTTT
CDR3 protein: CASSRGQPSPLHF

V gene: TRBV7-2
clone size: few
D gene: NA
J gene: TRBJ1-5
CDR3 DNA: TGTGCCAGCAGCTTAAGGGGCGAGCAGCCCCAGCATTTT
CDR3 protein: CASSLRGEQPQHF

V gene: TRBV18
clone size: NA
D gene: TRBD1
J gene: TRBJ1-1
CDR3 DNA: TGTGCCAGCTCACCAGGACAGGACACTGAAGCTTTCTTT
CDR3 protein: CASSPGQDTEAFF

V gene: TRBV5-1
clone size: NA
D gene: TRBD2
J gene: TRBJ2-5
CDR3 DNA: TGCGCCAGCAGCTTTACAGCGGGGCGGGGGGAGACCCAGTACTTC
CDR3 protein: CASSFTAGRGETQYF

V gene: TRBV6-5
clone size: NA
D gene: NA
J gene: TRBJ1-5
CDR3 DNA: TGTGCCAGCAGACCCGAACAGGGAATTCATCAGCCCCAGCATTTT
CDR3 protein: CASRPEQGIHQPQHF

V gene: TRBV4-3
clone size: NA
D gene: NA
J gene: TRBJ1-4
CDR3 DNA: TGCGCCAGCAGCCAAGTCAGGAAGTATGGTGAAAAACTGTTTTTT
CDR3 protein: CASSQVRKYGEKLFF

V gene: TRBV7-2
clone size: once
D gene: TRBD2
J gene: TRBJ2-5
CDR3 DNA: TGTGCCAGCAGCTTGCGCCCTAGCGGGGGCCCCCGGACCCAGTACTTC
CDR3 protein: CASSLRPSGGPRTQYF

V gene: TRBV5-6
clone size: NA
D gene: NA
J gene: TRBJ2-1
CDR3 DNA: TGTGCCAGCAGGTTAGAGTACAATGAGCAGTTCTTC
CDR3 protein: CASRLEYNEQFF

V gene: TRBV7-2
clone size: NA
D gene: TRBD2
J gene: TRBJ2-1
CDR3 DNA: TGTGCCTCGGGGGAGGGACTAGCGTACAATGAGCAGTTCTTC
CDR3 protein: CASGEGLAYNEQFF

V gene: TRBV12-5
clone size: NA
D gene: TRBD1
J gene: TRBJ2-3
CDR3 DNA: TGTGCTAGTGGTTCGGGGACAGCTAGCACAGATACGCAGTATTTT
CDR3 protein: CASGSGTASTDTQYF

V gene: TRBV10-3
clone size: once
D gene: TRBD1
J gene: TRBJ1-3
CDR3 DNA: TGTGCCGCCCAACAGGGGACGAGCTCTGGAAACACCATATATTTT
CDR3 protein: CAAQQGTSSGNTIYF

V gene: TRBV5-1
clone size: NA
D gene: NA
J gene: TRBJ1-6
CDR3 DNA: TGCGCCAGCACCCCAACCCTCCACTTT
CDR3 protein: CASTPTLHF

V gene: TRBV4-1
clone size: NA
D gene: NA
J gene: TRBJ2-1
CDR3 DNA: TGCGCCAGCAGCCGCGGGCGGGGCCAGTCCTACAATGAGCAGTTCTTC
CDR3 protein: CASSRGRGQSYNEQFF

V gene: TRBV4-2
clone size: NA
D gene: TRBD1
J gene: TRBJ1-2
CDR3 DNA: TGTGCCAGCAACTCCCCCGGGACAGGGTACGATGGCTACACCTTC
CDR3 protein: CASNSPGTGYDGYTF

V gene: TRBV18
clone size: NA
D gene: NA
J gene: TRBJ2-2
CDR3 DNA: TGTGCCAGCTCACCACTCTTATCGAACACCGGGGAGCTGTTTTTT
CDR3 protein: CASSPLLSNTGELFF

V gene: TRBV18
clone size: NA
D gene: TRBD1
J gene: TRBJ2-7
CDR3 DNA: TGTGCCAGCTCACCCCGACAGGGCTCCTACGAGCAGTACTTC
CDR3 protein: CASSPRQGSYEQYF

V gene: TRBV9
clone size: NA
D gene: NA
J gene: TRBJ2-5
CDR3 DNA: TGTGCCAGCAGCGGGAGTCGGGGTCAGACCCAGTACTTC
CDR3 protein: CASSGSRGQTQYF

V gene: TRBV11-2
clone size: NA
D gene: NA
J gene: TRBJ2-5
CDR3 DNA: TGTGCCAGCAGCCCCAAAGGGGCAGGGCGGGAGACCCAGTACTTC
CDR3 protein: CASSPKGAGRETQYF

V gene: TRBV29-1
clone size: NA
D gene: TRBD1
J gene: TRBJ2-7
CDR3 DNA: TGCAGCGTTGAAGATCGGGACAGATCCTACGAGCAGTACTTC
CDR3 protein: CSVEDRDRSYEQYF

V gene: TRBV15
clone size: NA
D gene: TRBD1
J gene: TRBJ2-2
CDR3 DNA: TGTGCCACCAGAGAAGACAGGGGATGGACCGGGGAGCTGTTTTTT
CDR3 protein: CATREDRGWTGELFF

V gene: TRBV4-3
clone size: NA
D gene: TRBD1
J gene: TRBJ1-6
CDR3 DNA: TGCGCCAGCAGCCCAGGGGGATTGAGCTCCTATAATTCACCCCTCCACTTT
CDR3 protein: CASSPGGLSSYNSPLHF

V gene: TRBV25-1
clone size: NA
D gene: NA
J gene: TRBJ2-3
CDR3 DNA: TGTGCCAGCACCCCGGGCGGGGGCTACACAGATACGCAGTATTTT
CDR3 protein: CASTPGGGYTDTQYF

V gene: TRBV6-1
clone size: NA
D gene: NA
J gene: TRBJ1-1
CDR3 DNA: TGTGCCAGCAGTGAAGCGAGGAGAGAAGCTTTCTTT
CDR3 protein: CASSEARREAFF

V gene: TRBV4-3
clone size: NA
D gene: TRBD1
J gene: TRBJ2-3
CDR3 DNA: TGCGCCAGCAGCCAAGGGGAGACAGGGGGAAGAGGTACGCAGTATTTT
CDR3 protein: CASSQGETGGRGTQYF

V gene: TRBV4-2
clone size: NA
D gene: NA
J gene: TRBJ1-5
CDR3 DNA: TGTGCCAGCAGCCAAGAAAGCGGCAGATCTCAGCCCCAGCATTTT
CDR3 protein: CASSQESGRSQPQHF

V gene: TRBV4-3
clone size: NA
D gene: NA
J gene: TRBJ1-5
CDR3 DNA: TGCGCCAGCAGCCAAGCGTTGGGCCATCAGCCCCAGCATTTT
CDR3 protein: CASSQALGHQPQHF

V gene: TRBV5-6
clone size: NA
D gene: NA
J gene: TRBJ2-3
CDR3 DNA: TGTGCCAGCAGCTTGGGGCAGGGGCGAGGAGATACGCAGTATTTT
CDR3 protein: CASSLGQGRGDTQYF

V gene: TRBV4-2
clone size: NA
D gene: TRBD2
J gene: TRBJ2-7
CDR3 DNA: TGTGCCAGCAGAAGGACTAGCGGGGACTACGAGCAGTACTTC
CDR3 protein: CASRRTSGDYEQYF

V gene: TRBV5-4
clone size: NA
D gene: TRBD1
J gene: TRBJ2-7
CDR3 DNA: TGTGCCAGCAGCGACCAGCCCCGGGACAGGAGGGAAGAGCAGTACTTC
CDR3 protein: CASSDQPRDRREEQYF

V gene: TRBV7-9
clone size: once
D gene: NA
J gene: TRBJ2-1
CDR3 DNA: TGTGCCAGCAGCTCGATCAGGGGGGACTACAATGAGCAGTTCTTC
CDR3 protein: CASSSIRGDYNEQFF

V gene: TRBV2
clone size: NA
D gene: NA
J gene: TRBJ1-5
CDR3 DNA: TGTGCCAGCTGCAGAGGGGGAGGGGAAAATCAGCCCCAGCATTTT
CDR3 protein: CASCRGGGENQPQHF

V gene: TRBV6-1
clone size: NA
D gene: NA
J gene: TRBJ1-6
CDR3 DNA: TGTGCCAGCAGTGAGACCCTCGGGAGGGCGGGCTCACCCCTCCACTTT
CDR3 protein: CASSETLGRAGSPLHF

V gene: TRBV5-1
clone size: NA
D gene: TRBD1
J gene: TRBJ1-2
CDR3 DNA: TGCGCCAGCAGCCCCCGTCCCGGGACAGCGGTTAGGTATGGCTACACCTTC
CDR3 protein: CASSPRPGTAVRYGYTF

V gene: TRBV6-4
clone size: NA
D gene: NA
J gene: TRBJ2-2
CDR3 DNA: TGTGCCAGCAGTGATGGAGGGAACACCGGGGAGCTGTTTTTT
CDR3 protein: CASSDGGNTGELFF

V gene: TRBV19
clone size: NA
D gene: TRBD2
J gene: TRBJ2-1
CDR3 DNA: TGTGCCAGTAGTATATGGGGAGCGGGGGACAATGAGCAGTTCTTC
CDR3 protein: CASSIWGAGDNEQFF

V gene: TRBV18
clone size: NA
D gene: TRBD1
J gene: TRBJ2-7
CDR3 DNA: TGTGCCAGCTCAAGGGGACAGGGGGGACCCTACGAGCAGTACTTC
CDR3 protein: CASSRGQGGPYEQYF

V gene: TRBV5-6
clone size: NA
D gene: NA
J gene: TRBJ2-1
CDR3 DNA: TGTGCCAGCAGCTTAGGGGTAAGCTCCTACAATGAGCAGTTCTTC
CDR3 protein: CASSLGVSSYNEQFF

V gene: TRBV30
clone size: NA
D gene: NA
J gene: TRBJ1-1
CDR3 DNA: TGTGCCTGGAGTGTACTGGGGGGGCTGAACACTGAAGCTTTCTTT
CDR3 protein: CAWSVLGGLNTEAFF

V gene: TRBV4-3
clone size: once
D gene: NA
J gene: TRBJ1-2
CDR3 DNA: TGCGCCAGCAGCCGCTTTCACCGAGGTAACTATGGCTACACCTTC
CDR3 protein: CASSRFHRGNYGYTF

V gene: TRBV7-3
clone size: once
D gene: NA
J gene: TRBJ2-3
CDR3 DNA: TGTGCCAGCAGCTTGGGGGGGGCTGATACGCAGTATTTT
CDR3 protein: CASSLGGADTQYF

V gene: TRBV19
clone size: NA
D gene: NA
J gene: TRBJ1-2
CDR3 DNA: TGTGCCAGTAAAGTGGCAGGAAACTATGGCTACACCTTC
CDR3 protein: CASKVAGNYGYTF